This entry features one T cell receptor beta chain sequence. Trimming cost V 5 bases and J 3 bases; bases outside gene matches: 9. Per germline, CDR1 SGHNT and CDR2 YYREEE (reference sequence). The CDR3 is 15 amino acids. This sample is part of a study of blood T cell repertoires in COVID-19. The protocol was immunoSEQ multiplex PCR, while the TCRdb copy is restricted to in-frame clones and leaves out a portion. Counted here are 200,000 to 300,000 clones, more than 70% occurring once; the ten biggest clones make up 0.95% to 1.5%. This sequence was found in a woman in her forties with acute COVID-19. The chain joins TRBV5-4 to TRBJ1-1, with 8 positions matching TRBD1. Sequencing was performed on PBMCs or T cells enriched from blood (not recorded which). The CDR3 spells CASRRTGKGYTEAFF. CDR3 nucleotide sequence: TGTGCCAGCAGACGGACAGGGAAAGGTTACACTGAAGCTTTCTTT.